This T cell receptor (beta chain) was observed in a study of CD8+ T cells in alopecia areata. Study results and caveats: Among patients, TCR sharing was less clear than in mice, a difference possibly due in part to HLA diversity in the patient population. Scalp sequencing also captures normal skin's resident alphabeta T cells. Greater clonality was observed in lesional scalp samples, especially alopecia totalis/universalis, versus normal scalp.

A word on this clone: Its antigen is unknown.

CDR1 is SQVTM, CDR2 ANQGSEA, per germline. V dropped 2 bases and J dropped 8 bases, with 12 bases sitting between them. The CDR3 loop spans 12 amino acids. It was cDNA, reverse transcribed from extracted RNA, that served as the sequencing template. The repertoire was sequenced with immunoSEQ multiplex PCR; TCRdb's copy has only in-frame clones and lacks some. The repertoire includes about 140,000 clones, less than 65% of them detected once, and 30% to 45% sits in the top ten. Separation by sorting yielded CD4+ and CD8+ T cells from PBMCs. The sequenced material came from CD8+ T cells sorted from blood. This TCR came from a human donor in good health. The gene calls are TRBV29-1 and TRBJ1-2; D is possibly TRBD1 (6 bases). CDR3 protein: CSVESRGSGYTF. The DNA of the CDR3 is TGCAGCGTTGAATCCAGGGGAAGCGGCTACACCTTC. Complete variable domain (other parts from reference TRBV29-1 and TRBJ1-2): SAVISQKPSRDICQRGTSLTIQCQVDSQVTMMFWYRQQPGQSLTLIATANQGSEATYESGFVIDKFPISRPNLTFSTLTVSNMSPEDSSIYLCSVESRGSGYTFGSGTRLTVV.